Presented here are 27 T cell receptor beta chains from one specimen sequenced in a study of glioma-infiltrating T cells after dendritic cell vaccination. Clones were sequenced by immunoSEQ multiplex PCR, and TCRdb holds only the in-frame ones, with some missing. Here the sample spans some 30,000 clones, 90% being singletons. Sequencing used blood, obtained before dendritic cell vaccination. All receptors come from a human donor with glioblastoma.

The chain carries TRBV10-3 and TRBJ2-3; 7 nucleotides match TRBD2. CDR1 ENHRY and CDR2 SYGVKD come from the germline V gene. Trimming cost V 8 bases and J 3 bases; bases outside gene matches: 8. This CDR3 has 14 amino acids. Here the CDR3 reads CAIGGGIGTDTQYF. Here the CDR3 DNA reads TGTGCCATCGGGGGGGGAATCGGAACAGATACGCAGTATTTT.

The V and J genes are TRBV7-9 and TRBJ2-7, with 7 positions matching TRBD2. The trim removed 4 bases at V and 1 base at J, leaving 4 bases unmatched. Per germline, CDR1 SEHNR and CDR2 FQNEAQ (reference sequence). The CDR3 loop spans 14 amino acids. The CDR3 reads CASSSGRGSYEQYF. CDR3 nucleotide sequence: TGTGCCAGCAGCTCAGGGAGGGGATCCTACGAGCAGTACTTC.

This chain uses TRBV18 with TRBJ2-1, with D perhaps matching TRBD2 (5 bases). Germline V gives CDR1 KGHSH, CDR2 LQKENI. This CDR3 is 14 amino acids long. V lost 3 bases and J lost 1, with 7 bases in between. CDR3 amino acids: CASSPDLSYNEQFF. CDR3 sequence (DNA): TGTGCCAGCTCACCGGACTTGTCCTACAATGAGCAGTTCTTC.

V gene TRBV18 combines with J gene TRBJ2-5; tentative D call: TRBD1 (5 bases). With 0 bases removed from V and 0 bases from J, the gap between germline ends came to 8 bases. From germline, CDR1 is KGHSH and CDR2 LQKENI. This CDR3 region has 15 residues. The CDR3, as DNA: TGTGCCAGCTCACCACCGGGGCCGTACCAAGAGACCCAGTACTTC. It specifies CASSPPGPYQETQYF.

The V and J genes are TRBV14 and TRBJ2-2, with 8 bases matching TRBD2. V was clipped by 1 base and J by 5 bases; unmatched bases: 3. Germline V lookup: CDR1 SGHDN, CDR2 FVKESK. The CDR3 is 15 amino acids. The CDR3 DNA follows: TGTGCCAGCAGCCAAGTCGCGGGGGGAACCGGGGAGCTGTTTTTT. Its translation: CASSQVAGGTGELFF.

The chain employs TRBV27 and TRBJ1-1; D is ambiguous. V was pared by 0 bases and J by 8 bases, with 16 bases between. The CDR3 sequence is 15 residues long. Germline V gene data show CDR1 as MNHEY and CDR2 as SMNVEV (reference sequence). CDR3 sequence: CASSLSPGGRTEAFF. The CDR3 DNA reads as TGTGCCAGCAGTTTATCCCCGGGAGGGAGGACGGAAGCTTTCTTT.

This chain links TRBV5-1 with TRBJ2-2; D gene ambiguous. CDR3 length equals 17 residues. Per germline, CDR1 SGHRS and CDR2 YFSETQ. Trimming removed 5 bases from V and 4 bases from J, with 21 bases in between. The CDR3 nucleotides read TGCGCCAGCAGTGCGCTAGGCTCGGTCTCCCCCACCGGGGAGCTGTTTTTT. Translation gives CASSALGSVSPTGELFF.

CDR3 amino acids: CASSISYRVQETQYF. Here the CDR3 DNA reads TGTGCCAGTAGTATATCGTACAGGGTCCAAGAGACCCAGTACTTC. The chain carries TRBV19 and TRBJ2-5; D may be TRBD1 (6 bases). The germline CDR1 and CDR2 sequences are LNHDA and SQIVND (reference sequence). V gave up 2 bases and J gave up 1 base, with 11 bases separating them. The CDR3 spans 15 residues.

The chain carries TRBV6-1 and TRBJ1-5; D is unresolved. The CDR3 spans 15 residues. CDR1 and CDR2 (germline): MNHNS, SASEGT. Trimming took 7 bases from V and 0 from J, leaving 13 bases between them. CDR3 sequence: CASISWYNSNQPQHF. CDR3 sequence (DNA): TGTGCCAGCATTTCGTGGTACAATAGCAATCAGCCCCAGCATTTT.

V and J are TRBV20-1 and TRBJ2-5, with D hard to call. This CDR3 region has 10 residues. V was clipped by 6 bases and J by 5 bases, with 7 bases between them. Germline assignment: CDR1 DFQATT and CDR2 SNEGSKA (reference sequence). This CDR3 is CSAQSETQYF. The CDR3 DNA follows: TGCAGTGCACAATCGGAGACCCAGTACTTC.

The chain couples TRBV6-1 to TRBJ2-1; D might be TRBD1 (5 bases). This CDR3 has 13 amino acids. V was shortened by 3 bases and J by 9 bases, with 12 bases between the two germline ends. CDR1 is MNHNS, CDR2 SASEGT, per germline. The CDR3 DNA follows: TGTGCCAGCAGTGACAGGGCAGTAGGTGAGCAGTTCTTC. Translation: CASSDRAVGEQFF.

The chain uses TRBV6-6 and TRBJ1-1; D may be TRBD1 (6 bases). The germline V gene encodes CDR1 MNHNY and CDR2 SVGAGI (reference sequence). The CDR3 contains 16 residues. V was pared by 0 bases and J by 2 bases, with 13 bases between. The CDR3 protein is CASSYSDSRSNTEAFF. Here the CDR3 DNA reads TGTGCCAGCAGTTACTCGGACAGCAGGTCCAACACTGAAGCTTTCTTT.

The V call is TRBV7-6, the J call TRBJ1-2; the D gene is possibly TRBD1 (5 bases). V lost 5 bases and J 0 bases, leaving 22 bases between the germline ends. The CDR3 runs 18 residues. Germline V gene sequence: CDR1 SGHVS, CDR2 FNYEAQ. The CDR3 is CASSQLLTGTYSNYGYTF. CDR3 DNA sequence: TGTGCCAGCAGCCAACTCTTGACCGGGACTTATTCTAACTATGGCTACACCTTC.

This chain's CDR3 is CSVETGGVNQPQHF. The CDR3 DNA follows: TGCAGCGTTGAAACAGGGGGCGTCAATCAGCCCCAGCATTTT. The chain recombines TRBV29-1 with TRBJ1-5, with 9 bases that match TRBD1. Germline assignment: CDR1 SQVTM and CDR2 ANQGSEA. The CDR3 runs 14 residues. The ends lost 2 bases at V and 3 bases at J; junction bases unmatched: 2.

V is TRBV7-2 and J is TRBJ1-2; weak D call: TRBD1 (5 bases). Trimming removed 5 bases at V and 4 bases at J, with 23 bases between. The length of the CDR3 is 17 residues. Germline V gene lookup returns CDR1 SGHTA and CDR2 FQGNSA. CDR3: CASSPGTARGRGYGYTF. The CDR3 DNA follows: TGTGCCAGCAGCCCCGGGACTGCTAGGGGACGCGGCTATGGCTACACCTTC. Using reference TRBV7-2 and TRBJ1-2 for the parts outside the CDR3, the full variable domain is GAGVSQSPSNKVTEKGKDVELRCDPISGHTALYWYRQSLGQGLEFLIYFQGNSAPDKSGLPSDRFSAERTGGSVSTLTIQRTQQEDSAVYLCASSPGTARGRGYGYTFGSGTRLTVV.

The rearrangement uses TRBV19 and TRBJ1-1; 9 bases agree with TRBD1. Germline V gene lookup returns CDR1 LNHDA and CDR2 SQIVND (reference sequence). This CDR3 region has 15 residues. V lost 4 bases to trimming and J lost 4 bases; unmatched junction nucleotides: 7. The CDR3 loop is CASSTGQGSGTEAFF. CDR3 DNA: TGTGCCAGTAGTACGGGACAGGGAAGTGGCACTGAAGCTTTCTTT.

In DNA form, the CDR3 reads TGTGCTAGTCCCCCAGGCGAGCAGTACTTC. Translating it yields CASPPGEQYF. The chain links TRBV12-5 to TRBJ2-7, with D unclear. Trimming shortened V by 8 bases and J by 6 bases, and 8 bases separated the two germline ends. This CDR3 has 10 amino acids. Germline lookup yields CDR1 LGHNT and CDR2 FRNRAP. The complete variable domain, with remaining parts taken from reference TRBV12-5 and TRBJ2-7, reads DARVTQTPRHKVTEMGQEVTMRCQPILGHNTVFWYRQTMMQGLELLAYFRNRAPLDDSGMPKDRFSAEMPDATLATLKIQPSEPRDSAVYFCASPPGEQYFGPGTRLTVT.

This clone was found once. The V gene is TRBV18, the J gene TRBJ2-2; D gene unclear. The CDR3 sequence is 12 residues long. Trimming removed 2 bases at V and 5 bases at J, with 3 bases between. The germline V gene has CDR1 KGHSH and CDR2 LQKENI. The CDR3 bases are TGTGCCAGCTCACCATCGACCGGGGAGCTGTTTTTT. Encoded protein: CASSPSTGELFF.

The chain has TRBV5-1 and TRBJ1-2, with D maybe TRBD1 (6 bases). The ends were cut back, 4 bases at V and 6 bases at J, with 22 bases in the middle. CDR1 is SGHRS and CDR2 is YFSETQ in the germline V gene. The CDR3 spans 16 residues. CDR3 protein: CASSAENPRRGDGYTF. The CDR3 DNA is TGCGCCAGCAGCGCTGAGAACCCACGCAGGGGTGATGGCTACACCTTC.

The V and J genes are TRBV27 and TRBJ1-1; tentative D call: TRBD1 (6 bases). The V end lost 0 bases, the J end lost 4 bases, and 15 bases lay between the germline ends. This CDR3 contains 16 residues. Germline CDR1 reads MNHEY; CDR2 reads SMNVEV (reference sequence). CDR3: CASSLSGRQGTTEAFF. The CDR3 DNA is TGTGCCAGCAGTTTATCGGGTAGGCAGGGGACCACTGAAGCTTTCTTT.

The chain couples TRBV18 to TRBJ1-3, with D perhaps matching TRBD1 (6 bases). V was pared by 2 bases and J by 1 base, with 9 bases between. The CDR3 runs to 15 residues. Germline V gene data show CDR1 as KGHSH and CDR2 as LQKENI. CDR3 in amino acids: CASSPSTGSGNTIYF. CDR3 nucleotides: TGTGCCAGCTCACCATCTACAGGGTCTGGAAACACCATATATTTT.

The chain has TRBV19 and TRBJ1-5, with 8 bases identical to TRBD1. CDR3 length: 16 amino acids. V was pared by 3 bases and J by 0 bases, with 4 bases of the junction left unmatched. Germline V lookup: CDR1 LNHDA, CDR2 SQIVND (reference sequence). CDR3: CASSIGTGGSNQPQHF. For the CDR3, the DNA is TGTGCCAGTAGTATCGGAACAGGGGGTAGCAATCAGCCCCAGCATTTT.

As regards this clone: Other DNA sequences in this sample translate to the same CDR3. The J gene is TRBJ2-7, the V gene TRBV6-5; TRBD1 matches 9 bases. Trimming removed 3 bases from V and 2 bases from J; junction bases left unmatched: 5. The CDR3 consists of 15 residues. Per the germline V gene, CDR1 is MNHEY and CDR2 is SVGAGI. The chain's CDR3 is CASSYRGQGTYEQYF. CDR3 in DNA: TGTGCCAGCAGTTATAGGGGACAGGGTACCTACGAGCAGTACTTC.

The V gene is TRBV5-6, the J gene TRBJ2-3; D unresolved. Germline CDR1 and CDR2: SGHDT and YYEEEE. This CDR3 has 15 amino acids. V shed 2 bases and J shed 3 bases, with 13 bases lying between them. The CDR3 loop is CASSFFEVVTDTQYF. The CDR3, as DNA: TGTGCCAGCAGCTTTTTCGAAGTAGTAACAGATACGCAGTATTTT.

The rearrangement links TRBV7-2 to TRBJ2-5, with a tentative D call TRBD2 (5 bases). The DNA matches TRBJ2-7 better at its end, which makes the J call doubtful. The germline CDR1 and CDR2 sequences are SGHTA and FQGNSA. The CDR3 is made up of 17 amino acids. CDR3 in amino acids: CASSLVGTQRGSYEQYF. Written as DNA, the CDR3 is TGTGCCAGCAGCTTAGTCGGCACGCAACGGGGATCTTACGAGCAGTACTTC.

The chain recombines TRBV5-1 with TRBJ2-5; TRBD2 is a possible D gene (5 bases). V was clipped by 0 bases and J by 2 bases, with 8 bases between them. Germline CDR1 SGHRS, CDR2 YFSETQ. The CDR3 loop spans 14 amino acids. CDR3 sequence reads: CASSLGTPQETQYF. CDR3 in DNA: TGCGCCAGCAGCTTGGGGACTCCGCAAGAGACCCAGTACTTC. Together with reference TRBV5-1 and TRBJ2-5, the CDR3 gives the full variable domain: KAGVTQTPRYLIKTRGQQVTLSCSPISGHRSVSWYQQTPGQGLQFLFEYFSETQRNKGNFPGRFSGRQFSNSRSEMNVSTLELGDSALYLCASSLGTPQETQYFGPGTRLLVL.

The DNA for the CDR3 is TGCGCCAGCAGCCAAAGACCTAGCGGGGCCACGCTTTACAATGAGCAGTTCTTC. As protein: CASSQRPSGATLYNEQFF. The genes are TRBV4-1 and TRBJ2-1; 9 bases match TRBD2. The CDR3 has 18 residues. With 2 bases clipped from V and 4 bases from J, the junction kept 12 bases outside the gene matches. Per the germline V gene, CDR1 is MGHRA and CDR2 is YSYEKL.